This T cell receptor beta chain was identified during a study of T cell changes during pregnancy in multiple sclerosis. The CDR3 extends over 14 amino acids. Trimming shortened V by 3 bases and J by 1 base, and 9 bases separated the two germline ends. The germline CDR1 and CDR2 sequences are SEHNR and FQNEAQ (reference sequence). TCRdb keeps only in-frame clones here, not all; method: immunoSEQ multiplex PCR. This sample has roughly 69,000 clones, with 91% found just once. The TCR originated in a female donor in good health, enrolled as a control in a pregnancy study. Material: CD4+ T cells from peripheral blood mononuclear cells, obtained in the third trimester of pregnancy. The V call is TRBV7-9, the J call TRBJ1-1; possibly TRBD1 for D (6 bases). CDR3 DNA: TGTGCCAGCAGCTTGCTGGGACAGAACACTGAAGCTTTCTTT. Translating gives CASSLLGQNTEAFF. The variable domain in full, with the rest retrieved from reference TRBV7-9 and TRBJ1-1, is DTGVSQNPRHKITKRGQNVTFRCDPISEHNRLYWYRQTLGQGPEFLTYFQNEAQLEKSRLLSDRFSAERPKGSFSTLEIQRTEQGDSAMYLCASSLLGQNTEAFFGQGTRLTVV.